The T cell receptor beta chain described here comes from a study of cytomegalovirus exposure and HLA in healthy donors. Findings and limits, study-wide: Published work reported that the classifier diagnosed cytomegalovirus status with high specificity and sensitivity.

The donors were members of the roughly 120-subject validation cohort (separate from the approximately 670-subject first cohort). This CDR3 has 15 amino acids. Trimming took off 6 bases at V and 8 bases at J, with 22 bases between the two ends. CDR1 is MNHEY and CDR2 is SMNVEV in the germline V gene (reference sequence). Data came from immunoSEQ multiplex PCR; TCRdb stores just in-frame clones and leaves some out. The repertoire has some 170,000 clones, 85% to 90% of them found once; the top ten carry more than 1.3%. Worth noting for this clone: Antigen: not known.

The sequencing input was PBMCs. The sequence was obtained from a young woman in good health and CMV-seronegative. The chain carries TRBV27 and TRBJ1-2; maybe TRBD1 (6 bases). The CDR3 loop reads CASRTTGLTASGYTF. CDR3 DNA: TGTGCCAGCAGAACAACAGGGTTGACGGCCTCGGGCTACACCTTC.